This T cell receptor beta chain was sequenced in a study of cytomegalovirus exposure and HLA in healthy donors. A remark on this clone: What it binds is not known.

Findings and limits, study-wide: Specificity of three CMV-associated chains for CMV antigens was verified in vitro.

The PCR ran on 60 Vbeta and 13 Jbeta primers. TCRdb's copy holds only in-frame clones and misses some; the assay was immunoSEQ multiplex PCR. The sample carries around 99,000 clones, 60% to 80% recorded once. The CDR3 runs 15 residues. Trimming removed 5 bases at V and 0 bases at J, with 12 bases between. In germline, CDR1 is SGHDT, CDR2 YYEEEE. This chain uses TRBV5-6 with TRBJ1-3, with a possible D match to TRBD1 (6 bases). This sequence was found in a man in his forties in good health and CMV-seronegative. The sample was PBMCs. CDR3 coding DNA: TGTGCCAGCAGGAGACAGGCCTTCTCTGGAAACACCATATATTTT. It translates to CASRRQAFSGNTIYF.